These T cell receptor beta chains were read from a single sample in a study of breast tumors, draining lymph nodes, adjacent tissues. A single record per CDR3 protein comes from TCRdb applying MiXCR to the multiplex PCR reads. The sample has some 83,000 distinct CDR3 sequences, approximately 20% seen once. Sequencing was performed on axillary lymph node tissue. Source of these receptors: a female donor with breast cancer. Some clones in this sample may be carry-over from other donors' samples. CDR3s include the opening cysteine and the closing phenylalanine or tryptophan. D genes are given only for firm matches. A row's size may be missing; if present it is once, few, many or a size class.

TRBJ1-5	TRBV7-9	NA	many	CASASDGANNQPQHF	TGTGCCAGCGCGAGCGACGGCGCCAACAATCAGCCCCAGCATTTT
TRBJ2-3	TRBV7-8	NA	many	CASSLVSQGTDTQYF	TGTGCCAGCAGCTTAGTTTCCCAGGGCACAGATACGCAGTATTTT
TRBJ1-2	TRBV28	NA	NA	CASSSALHRSYTF	TGTGCCAGCAGTTCCGCGCTTCACAGGTCCTACACCTTC
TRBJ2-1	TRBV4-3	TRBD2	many	CASSQDLGGSYNEQFF	TGCGCCAGCAGCCAAGATCTCGGCGGGAGCTACAATGAGCAGTTCTTC
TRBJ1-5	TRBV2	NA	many	CASSELTRGGGQPQHF	TGTGCCAGCAGTGAATTGACAAGGGGCGGCGGTCAGCCCCAGCATTTT
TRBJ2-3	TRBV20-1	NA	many	CSAKRWAGPAFYSTDTQYF	TGCAGTGCAAAAAGATGGGCGGGGCCTGCGTTCTATAGCACAGATACGCAGTATTTT
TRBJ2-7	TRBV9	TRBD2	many	CASGSGTRYEQYF	TGTGCCAGCGGCTCCGGGACTAGATACGAGCAGTACTTC
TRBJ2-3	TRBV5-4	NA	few	CASSLEGRSGGTDTQYF	TGTGCCAGCAGCTTGGAAGGTCGGTCCGGCGGGACAGATACGCAGTATTTT
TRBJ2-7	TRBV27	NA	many	CAIGRSSYEQYF	TGTGCCATCGGGAGAAGCTCCTACGAGCAGTACTTC
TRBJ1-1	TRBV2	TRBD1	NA	CASRGTGGPWTEAFF	TGTGCCAGCAGAGGGACAGGGGGTCCTTGGACTGAAGCTTTCTTT
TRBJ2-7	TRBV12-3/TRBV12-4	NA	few	CASGPLGEQYF	TGTGCCAGCGGCCCCCTCGGGGAGCAGTACTTC
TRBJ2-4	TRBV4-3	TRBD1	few	CASSQDRTGGDIQYF	TGCGCCAGCAGCCAAGACAGAACAGGGGGCGACATTCAGTACTTC
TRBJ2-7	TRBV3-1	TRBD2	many	CASSQATSGVEQYF	TGTGCCAGCAGCCAAGCAACTAGCGGGGTCGAGCAGTACTTC
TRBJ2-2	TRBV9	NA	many	CASQPGSATGELFF	TGTGCCAGCCAGCCAGGCTCGGCCACCGGGGAGCTGTTTTTT
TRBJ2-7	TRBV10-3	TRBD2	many	CAIRGTSGMYEQYF	TGTGCCATCAGGGGGACTAGCGGGATGTACGAGCAGTACTTC
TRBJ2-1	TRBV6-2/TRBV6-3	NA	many	CASSYSTGPKNF	TGTGCCAGCAGTTACTCGACGGGGCCCAAAAACTTC
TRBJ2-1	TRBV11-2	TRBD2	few	CASSLVAGVYNEQFF	TGTGCCAGCAGCTTAGTGGCGGGAGTGTACAATGAGCAGTTCTTC
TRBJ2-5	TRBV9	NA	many	CASSVGVADQETQYF	TGTGCCAGCAGCGTAGGGGTAGCGGACCAAGAGACCCAGTACTTC
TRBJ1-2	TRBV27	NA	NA	CASSLEGSYGYTF	TGTGCCAGCAGTTTAGAGGGTAGCTATGGCTACACCTTC
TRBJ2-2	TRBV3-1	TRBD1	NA	CASTKTGTGLGGVLFF	TGTGCCAGCACAAAAACCGGGACAGGGCTTGGCGGGGTGCTGTTTTTT
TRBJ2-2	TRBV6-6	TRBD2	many	CASSGSGRITGELFF	TGTGCCAGCAGTGGCAGCGGGAGGATCACCGGGGAGCTGTTTTTT
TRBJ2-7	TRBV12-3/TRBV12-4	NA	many	CASNGPSGGPTYEQYF	TGTGCCAGCAACGGCCCATCTGGGGGTCCAACCTACGAGCAGTACTTC
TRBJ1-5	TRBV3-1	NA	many	CASSQVADQPQHF	TGTGCCAGCAGCCAAGTGGCGGATCAGCCCCAGCATTTT
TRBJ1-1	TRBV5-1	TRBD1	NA	CASSTGTGGTEAFF	TGCGCCAGCAGCACCGGGACAGGAGGGACTGAAGCTTTCTTT
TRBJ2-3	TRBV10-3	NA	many	CAISDGGNMDTQYF	TGTGCCATCAGTGATGGCGGGAACATGGATACGCAGTATTTT
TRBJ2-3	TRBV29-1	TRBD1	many	CSVRKGAGTQYF	TGCAGCGTACGGAAGGGGGCGGGTACGCAGTATTTT
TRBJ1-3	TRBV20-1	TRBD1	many	CSARSGTAGNTIYF	TGCAGTGCTAGGTCCGGGACAGCTGGAAACACCATATATTTT
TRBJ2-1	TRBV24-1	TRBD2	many	CATSGRGHGRAGGNEQFF	TGTGCCACCAGTGGGAGAGGCCACGGGAGGGCCGGAGGCAATGAGCAGTTCTTC
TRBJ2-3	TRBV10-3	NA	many	CAISESNQGTQYF	TGTGCCATCAGTGAGTCGAATCAAGGTACGCAGTATTTT
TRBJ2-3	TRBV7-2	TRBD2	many	CASSLMTSGTDTQYF	TGTGCCAGCAGCCTGATGACTAGCGGCACAGATACGCAGTATTTT
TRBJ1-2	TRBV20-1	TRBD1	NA	CSARDSYGYTF	TGCAGTGCCCGGGACAGCTATGGCTACACCTTC
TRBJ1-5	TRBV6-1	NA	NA	CASTRLGSNQPQHF	TGTGCCAGCACGAGATTGGGTAGCAATCAGCCCCAGCATTTT
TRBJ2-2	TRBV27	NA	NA	CASKSQNTGELFF	TGTGCCAGCAAATCCCAAAACACCGGGGAGCTGTTTTTT
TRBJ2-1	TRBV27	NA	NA	CASSLAIIYNEQFF	TGTGCCAGCAGTCTAGCGATAATCTACAATGAGCAGTTCTTC
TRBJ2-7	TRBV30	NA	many	CACSLVTKKYF	TGTGCCTGCTCGTTGGTGACGAAAAAGTACTTC
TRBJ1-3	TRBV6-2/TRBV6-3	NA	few	CASSYYGSGNTIYF	TGTGCCAGCAGTTACTACGGATCTGGAAACACCATATATTTT
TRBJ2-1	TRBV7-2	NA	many	CASSLAGWQGIPYNEQFF	TGTGCCAGCAGCTTAGCTGGGTGGCAGGGAATCCCCTACAATGAGCAGTTCTTC
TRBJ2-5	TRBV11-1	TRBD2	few	CASSRLAGVETQYF	TGTGCCAGCAGCCGACTAGCGGGAGTAGAGACCCAGTACTTC
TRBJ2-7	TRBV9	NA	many	CARVGHSSSYEQYF	TGTGCCAGGGTGGGACACTCTAGCTCCTACGAGCAGTACTTC
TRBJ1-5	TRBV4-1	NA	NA	CASSQVVGSVAQPQHF	TGCGCCAGCAGCCAAGTAGTAGGGTCAGTTGCTCAGCCCCAGCATTTT
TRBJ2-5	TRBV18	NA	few	CASSPLIQETQYF	TGTGCCAGCTCACCCCTCATACAAGAGACCCAGTACTTC
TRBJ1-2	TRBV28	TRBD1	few	CASSPIRTGFYGYTF	TGTGCCAGCAGTCCTATTAGGACAGGGTTCTATGGCTACACCTTC
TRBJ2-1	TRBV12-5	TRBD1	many	CASGPRTGDEQFF	TGTGCTAGTGGTCCACGGACAGGGGATGAGCAGTTCTTC
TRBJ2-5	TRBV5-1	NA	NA	CASSSQLEETQYF	TGCGCCAGCAGCTCCCAACTAGAAGAGACCCAGTACTTC
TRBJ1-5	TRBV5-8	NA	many	CASSLDGDQGQPQHF	TGTGCCAGCAGCTTGGATGGCGATCAGGGCCAGCCCCAGCATTTT
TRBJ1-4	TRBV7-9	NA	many	CASSPTGTNEKLFF	TGTGCCAGCAGCCCTACCGGGACAAATGAAAAACTGTTTTTT
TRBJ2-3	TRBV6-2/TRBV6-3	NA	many	CTSRTLQPTDTQYF	TGTACCAGCCGGACACTTCAACCCACAGATACGCAGTATTTT
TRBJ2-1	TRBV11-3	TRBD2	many	CASSIISGGGYNEQFF	TGTGCCAGCAGCATAATTAGCGGGGGGGGATACAATGAGCAGTTCTTC
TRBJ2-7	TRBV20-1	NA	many	CSARLGPLEQYF	TGCAGTGCTAGATTGGGACCCCTGGAGCAGTACTTC
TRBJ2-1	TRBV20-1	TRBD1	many	CSARRGGAGNEQFF	TGCAGTGCTAGACGAGGGGGCGCGGGCAATGAGCAGTTCTTC
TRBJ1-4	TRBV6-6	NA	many	CASERRGASTFNEKLFF	TGTGCCAGCGAGAGACGGGGGGCCTCCACATTTAATGAAAAACTGTTTTTT
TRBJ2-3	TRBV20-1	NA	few	CSAEDWTSTDTQYF	TGCAGTGCTGAAGACTGGACTAGCACAGATACGCAGTATTTT
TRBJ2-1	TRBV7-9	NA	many	CASSFNRDWQFF	TGTGCCAGCAGCTTCAACCGGGACTGGCAGTTCTTC
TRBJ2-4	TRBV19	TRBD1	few	CASSLAGGTLMAKNIQYF	TGTGCCAGTAGTTTGGCAGGGGGCACCCTTATGGCCAAAAACATTCAGTACTTC
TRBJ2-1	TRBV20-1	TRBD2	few	CSARAASGRSYNKQFF	TGCAGTGCTAGAGCGGCTAGCGGACGCTCCTACAATAAGCAGTTCTTC